This T cell receptor (beta chain) is drawn from a study of blood T cell repertoires in COVID-19. About the research overall: The origin of the acute and convalescent COVID-19 samples was the United States, Italy and Spain. PBMCs, B-cell-depleted T cells, or T cells provided the cDNA or gDNA that made up the material.

Germline assignment: CDR1 MNHEY and CDR2 SMNVEV (reference sequence). Trimming took off 5 bases at V and 3 bases at J, with 16 bases between the two ends. CDR3 length: 15 residues. Authors' methods: Amplification from reference gene primers served as the basis for estimated nucleated cell counts. Assay used: immunoSEQ multiplex PCR; TCRdb lists only in-frame clones, some missing. D and trimming were read from the DNA, whereas the V and J calls and clone size are those reported in that table. The sample includes some 150,000 clones, about 91% of them seen just once. The sequenced sample was peripheral blood. The rearrangement joins TRBV27 to TRBJ1-2, with D perhaps matching TRBD1 (6 bases). The clonotype comes from a woman aged 60-75 years who had recovered from COVID-19. CDR3 amino acids: CASSPRGDRYYGYTF. CDR3 nucleotide sequence: TGTGCCAGCAGTCCCAGAGGCGACAGGTACTATGGCTACACCTTC.